The 13 T cell receptor beta chains reported below all come from one sample, sequenced in a study of blood T cell repertoires in COVID-19. The protocol was immunoSEQ multiplex PCR, while the TCRdb copy is restricted to in-frame clones and leaves out a portion. Of 55,000 to 70,000 clones in the sample, approximately 80% were seen once. Sequencing was carried out using peripheral blood. The receptors were gathered from a woman of 80 years or more with acute or convalescent COVID-19.

The chain recombines TRBV6-2 or TRBV6-3 with TRBJ1-1; 7 bases are a match to TRBD1. This CDR3 is built from 20 residues. The J segment lost 3 bases and the V segment lost 0 bases, leaving 19 bases of the junction unmatched. Germline CDR1 reads MNHEY; CDR2 reads SVGEGT. The CDR3 here is CASSYSPTGLRTSAHTEAFF. DNA of the CDR3: TGTGCCAGCAGTTACTCTCCGACAGGGTTAAGGACCTCCGCCCACACTGAAGCTTTCTTT.

The CDR3 DNA reads as TGTGCCAGCAGCTTTTTCGGGAAGGCTAGTGAAAAACTGTTTTTT. Translated: CASSFFGKASEKLFF. The V and J genes are TRBV7-2 and TRBJ1-4; D ambiguous. Trimming shortened V by 3 bases and J by 7 bases, and 15 bases separated the two germline ends. CDR1 SGHTA and CDR2 FQGNSA come from the germline V gene. This CDR3 contains 15 residues.

This clone turned up a few times. This sequence joins TRBV6-1 and TRBJ1-1, with TRBD1 matching 7 bases. Germline-derived CDR1 and CDR2 are MNHNS and SASEGT. The CDR3 runs to 16 residues. V trimming: 4 bases; J trimming: 4 bases; junction bases outside the gene matches: 12. The CDR3 DNA follows: TGTGCCAGCAGTGGCCAACAGGGGAGGAGGAGCACTGAAGCTTTCTTT. It codes for CASSGQQGRRSTEAFF.

This chain connects TRBV19 to TRBJ2-7; a weak D match, TRBD1 (5 bases). The CDR3 sequence is 15 residues long. Germline CDR1 and CDR2: LNHDA and SQIVND (reference sequence). V lost 3 bases and J lost 0, with 12 bases in between. This CDR3 reads CASSMGLTISYEQYF. The CDR3, as DNA: TGTGCCAGTAGTATGGGGCTGACCATCTCCTACGAGCAGTACTTC.

The gene calls are TRBV6-5 and TRBJ1-5; no firm D call. The ends were cut back, 4 bases at V and 1 base at J, with 5 bases in the middle. The CDR3 has 13 amino acids. Per the germline V gene, CDR1 is MNHEY and CDR2 is SVGAGI. This CDR3 reads CASSSQSNQPQHF. CDR3 sequence (DNA): TGTGCCAGCAGTTCCCAGAGCAATCAGCCCCAGCATTTT.

The chain recombines TRBV11-2 with TRBJ2-1, with 8 bases fitting TRBD2. This CDR3 is built from 15 residues. The J segment lost 8 bases and the V segment lost 1 base, leaving 7 bases of the junction unmatched. Germline CDR1 is SGHAT and CDR2 is FQNNGV. Here the CDR3 reads CASSLAGGLLDEQFF. Written as DNA, the CDR3 is TGTGCCAGCAGCTTAGCGGGGGGGCTTCTTGATGAGCAGTTCTTC.

This chain uses TRBV27 with TRBJ1-5; the D gene is possibly TRBD1 (6 bases). Germline CDR1 reads MNHEY; CDR2 reads SMNVEV (reference sequence). This CDR3 has 14 amino acids. The V gene lost 0 bases and the J gene lost 6 bases, with 9 bases spanning the gap. The CDR3 DNA reads TGTGCCAGCAGTTTATCGGGGGCTTTTCAGCCCCAGCATTTT. Protein product: CASSLSGAFQPQHF.

This chain links TRBV5-4 with TRBJ2-2, with 7 nucleotides matching TRBD2. The germline gives CDR1 SGHNT, CDR2 YYREEE (reference sequence). V shed 4 bases, J shed 5 bases, and the junction held 5 bases outside the gene matches. This CDR3 comprises 14 residues. DNA of the CDR3: TGTGCCAGCAGCGCCGGGACTAATACCGGGGAGCTGTTTTTT. It is translated as CASSAGTNTGELFF.

The J gene is TRBJ2-2, the V gene TRBV19; D remains unclear. V was clipped by 3 bases and J by 10 bases, with 6 bases between them. Germline V gene sequence: CDR1 LNHDA, CDR2 SQIVND (reference sequence). There are 11 residues in the CDR3. The CDR3 coding sequence is TGTGCCAGTAGTATTGTACAGGAGCTGTTTTTT. Its protein product is CASSIVQELFF.

This clone was picked up a small number of times. This rearrangement joins TRBV9 to TRBJ2-1; 9 nucleotides line up with TRBD1. CDR3 length: 15 residues. Trimming removed 3 bases from V and 4 bases from J; junction bases left unmatched: 5. The germline CDR1 and CDR2 sequences are SGDLS and YYNGEE. CDR3 bases: TGTGCCAGCAGCGCCGGGACAGGGTCTTACAATGAGCAGTTCTTC. Amino acids: CASSAGTGSYNEQFF.

The J gene is TRBJ1-2, the V gene TRBV4-1; TRBD1 agrees at 8 bases. The CDR3 extends over 15 amino acids. After removal of 2 bases from V and 8 bases from J, the junction contained 10 bases not matched to a gene. From germline, CDR1 is MGHRA and CDR2 YSYEKL. CDR3 coding DNA: TGCGCCAGCAGCCAACCGACAGGGGCGATTGGGGGCTACACCTTC. Translated: CASSQPTGAIGGYTF.

This CDR3 reads CASTGGPNTGELFF. CDR3 sequence (DNA): TGCGCCAGCACGGGAGGTCCGAACACCGGGGAGCTGTTTTTT. The chain links TRBV5-1 to TRBJ2-2; TRBD2 agrees at 7 bases. Germline CDR1 is SGHRS and CDR2 is YFSETQ. J lost 0 bases, V lost 6 bases, and 2 bases had no gene match. CDR3 length: 14 amino acids.

V and J are TRBV6-5 and TRBJ2-1; 12 bases are a match to TRBD2. J was trimmed by 13 bases and V by 5 bases; bases with no gene match: 3. The CDR3 has 12 amino acids. Per germline, CDR1 MNHEY and CDR2 SVGAGI. This CDR3 reads CASSKLAGGQFF. The CDR3 nucleotides read TGTGCCAGCAGTAAACTAGCGGGGGGACAGTTCTTC.